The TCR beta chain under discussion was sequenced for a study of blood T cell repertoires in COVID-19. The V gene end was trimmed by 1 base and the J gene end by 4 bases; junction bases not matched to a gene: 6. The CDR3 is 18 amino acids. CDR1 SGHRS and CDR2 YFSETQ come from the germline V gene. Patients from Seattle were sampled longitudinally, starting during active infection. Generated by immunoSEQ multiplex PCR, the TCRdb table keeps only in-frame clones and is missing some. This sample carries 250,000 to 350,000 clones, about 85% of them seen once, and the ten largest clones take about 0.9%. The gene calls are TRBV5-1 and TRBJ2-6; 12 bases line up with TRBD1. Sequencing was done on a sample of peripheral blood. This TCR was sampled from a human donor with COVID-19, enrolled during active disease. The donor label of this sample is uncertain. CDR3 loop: CASSLRGQGASGANVLTF. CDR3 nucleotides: TGCGCCAGCAGCTTGAGGGGACAGGGGGCATCGGGGGCCAACGTCCTGACTTTC.